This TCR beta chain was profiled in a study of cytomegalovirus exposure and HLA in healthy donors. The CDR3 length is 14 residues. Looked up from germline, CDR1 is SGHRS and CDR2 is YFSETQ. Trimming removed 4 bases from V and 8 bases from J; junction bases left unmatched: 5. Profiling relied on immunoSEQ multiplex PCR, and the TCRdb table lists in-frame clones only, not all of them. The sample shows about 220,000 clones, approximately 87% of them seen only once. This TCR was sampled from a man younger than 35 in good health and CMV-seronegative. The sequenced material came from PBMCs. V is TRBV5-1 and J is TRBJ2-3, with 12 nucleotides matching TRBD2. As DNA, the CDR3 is TGCGCCAGCAGCCCAGGGACTAGCGGGTTTACGCAGTATTTT. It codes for CASSPGTSGFTQYF.